This T cell receptor (beta chain) was sequenced in a study of blood T cell repertoires in COVID-19. The overall study: COVID-19 samples collected from the United States, Italy and Spain covered acute and convalescent phases. T cells, B-cell-depleted T cells, or PBMCs provided the cDNA or gDNA that served as material.

Trimming cost V 8 bases and J 5 bases, with 12 bases left between them. CDR1 is LNHDA, CDR2 SQIVND, per germline (reference sequence). This CDR3 is built from 13 residues. This clone was seen only a few times. Per the authors' pipeline: Amplification of reference gene primers provided the estimated nucleated cell counts. Repertoires were generated with immunoSEQ multiplex PCR, while TCRdb's copy carries only in-frame clones and drops some. V and J calls plus clone size are reproduced from that table; the DNA served to infer D and trimming. Of about 160,000 clones in the sample, 81% were seen once. The source material was peripheral blood. J is TRBJ2-2 and V is TRBV19; TRBD2 is a possible D gene (5 bases). The receptor was isolated from a man aged 55-75 years with active or convalescent COVID-19. CDR3 nucleotide sequence: TGTGCCAGTCGAGACGGGGTGACCGGGGAGCTGTTTTTT. This codes for CASRDGVTGELFF.